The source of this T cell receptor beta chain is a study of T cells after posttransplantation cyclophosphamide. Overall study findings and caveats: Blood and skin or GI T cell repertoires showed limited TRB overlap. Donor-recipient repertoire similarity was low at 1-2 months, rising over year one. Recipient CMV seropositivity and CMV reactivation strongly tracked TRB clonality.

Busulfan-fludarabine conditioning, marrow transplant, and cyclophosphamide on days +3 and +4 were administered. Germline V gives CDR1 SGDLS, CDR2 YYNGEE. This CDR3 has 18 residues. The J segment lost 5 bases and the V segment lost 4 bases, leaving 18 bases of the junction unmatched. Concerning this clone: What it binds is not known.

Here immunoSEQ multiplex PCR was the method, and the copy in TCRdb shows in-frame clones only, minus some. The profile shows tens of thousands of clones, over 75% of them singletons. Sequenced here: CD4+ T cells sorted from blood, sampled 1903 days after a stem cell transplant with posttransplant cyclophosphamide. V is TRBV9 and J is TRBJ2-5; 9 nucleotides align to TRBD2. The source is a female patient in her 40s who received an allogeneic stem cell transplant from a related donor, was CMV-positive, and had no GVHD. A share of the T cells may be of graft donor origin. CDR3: CASSSGDGGGGGRETQYF. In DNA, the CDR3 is TGTGCCAGCAGCTCAGGGGACGGCGGGGGGGGCGGTCGGGAGACCCAGTACTTC.